Reported below is one TCR beta chain. The sample originates from a study of blood T cell repertoires in COVID-19. The assay was immunoSEQ multiplex PCR, and TCRdb's table has in-frame clones only and misses some. This table holds 250,000 or so clones, around 90% found once. After removal of 4 bases from V and 4 bases from J, the junction contained 6 bases not matched to a gene. The CDR3 length is 15 residues. CDR1 and CDR2 (germline): SGHNT, YYREEE (reference sequence). Participants were aged about 18 to 100 years from 20 to 30 US areas. In the 2 weeks before study entry, exposed participants met a COVID-19 case, which was PCR-confirmed or clinician-diagnosed.

The sequenced material came from PBMCs or T cells enriched from blood (not recorded which). The TCR was taken from a man aged 35-49 years who had been exposed to COVID-19. This chain uses TRBV5-4 with TRBJ1-1; 11 bases are shared with TRBD1. CDR3 nucleotide sequence: TGTGCCAGCAGCGCCGGACAGGGGGCGGTCACTGAAGCTTTCTTT. Translating it yields CASSAGQGAVTEAFF.